Listed below are T cell receptor beta chains from one sample, sequenced in a study of blood T cell repertoires in COVID-19. Data came from immunoSEQ multiplex PCR; TCRdb stores just in-frame clones and leaves some out. The data hold around 700,000 clones, with approximately 90% observed a single time. Sequenced input: peripheral blood. All receptors derive from a young woman with acute or convalescent COVID-19. Both conserved end residues are part of each CDR3. Fields, in order: V gene, J gene, D gene, clone size, CDR3 protein, CDR3 DNA. A D gene is named only where the DNA matches it firmly. Not all rows give a size; the values are once, few, many and, for expanded clones, a class.

v_gene: TRBV3-1/TRBV3-2
j_gene: TRBJ2-4
d_gene: .
abundance: .
CDR3aa: CASSQGTGWLNIQYF
CDR3nt: TGTGCCAGCAGCCAAGGAACAGGGTGGTTAAACATTCAGTACTTC

v_gene: TRBV6-5
j_gene: TRBJ1-2
d_gene: .
abundance: .
CDR3aa: CASNGAWQSYGYTF
CDR3nt: TGTGCCAGCAATGGGGCATGGCAGAGCTATGGCTACACCTTC

v_gene: TRBV6-1
j_gene: TRBJ1-1
d_gene: TRBD1
abundance: .
CDR3aa: CASSEWKGTGKNTEAFF
CDR3nt: TGTGCCAGCAGTGAATGGAAGGGGACAGGGAAGAACACTGAAGCTTTCTTT

v_gene: TRBV11-2
j_gene: TRBJ2-3
d_gene: .
abundance: .
CDR3aa: CASSFGRDTDTQYF
CDR3nt: TGTGCCAGCAGCTTTGGACGGGACACAGATACGCAGTATTTT

v_gene: TRBV2
j_gene: TRBJ1-1
d_gene: TRBD1
abundance: .
CDR3aa: CAISGQGKNTEAFF
CDR3nt: TGTGCCATTTCGGGACAGGGTAAGAACACTGAAGCTTTCTTT

v_gene: TRBV18
j_gene: TRBJ1-2
d_gene: TRBD1
abundance: .
CDR3aa: CASSPRAGGEDGYTF
CDR3nt: TGTGCCAGCTCACCACGGGCAGGGGGAGAGGATGGCTACACCTTC

v_gene: TRBV9
j_gene: TRBJ1-5
d_gene: .
abundance: .
CDR3aa: CASSVAGGQPQHF
CDR3nt: TGTGCCAGCAGCGTAGCGGGGGGGCAGCCCCAGCATTTT

v_gene: TRBV4-1
j_gene: TRBJ1-5
d_gene: .
abundance: .
CDR3aa: CASSQQGAGQPQHF
CDR3nt: TGCGCCAGCAGCCAACAGGGTGCCGGCCAGCCCCAGCATTTT

v_gene: TRBV5-4
j_gene: TRBJ2-3
d_gene: .
abundance: .
CDR3aa: CASSFQGRSTDTQYF
CDR3nt: TGTGCCAGCAGCTTCCAGGGTAGGAGCACAGATACGCAGTATTTT

v_gene: TRBV2
j_gene: TRBJ2-5
d_gene: .
abundance: .
CDR3aa: CASRRLQETQYF
CDR3nt: TGTGCCAGCAGGAGACTGCAAGAGACCCAGTACTTC

v_gene: TRBV6-5
j_gene: TRBJ2-7
d_gene: TRBD1
abundance: .
CDR3aa: CASSRTGGVYEQYF
CDR3nt: TGTGCCAGCAGTCGGACAGGGGGCGTTTACGAGCAGTACTTC

v_gene: TRBV30
j_gene: TRBJ1-2
d_gene: .
abundance: .
CDR3aa: CAWILTQGYANYGYTF
CDR3nt: TGTGCCTGGATCCTAACTCAGGGGTATGCTAACTATGGCTACACCTTC

v_gene: TRBV27
j_gene: TRBJ2-7
d_gene: TRBD2
abundance: .
CDR3aa: CASSSEFGGSRSYEQYF
CDR3nt: TGTGCCAGCAGCTCCGAATTCGGGGGGTCTCGGTCCTACGAGCAGTACTTC

v_gene: TRBV6-6
j_gene: TRBJ1-6
d_gene: TRBD1
abundance: .
CDR3aa: CASSYPGDRANSPLHF
CDR3nt: TGTGCCAGCAGTTACCCTGGCGACAGGGCTAATTCACCCCTCCACTTT

v_gene: TRBV6-5
j_gene: TRBJ2-7
d_gene: TRBD1
abundance: .
CDR3aa: CASRWTGPYEQYF
CDR3nt: TGTGCCAGCAGGTGGACAGGACCGTACGAGCAGTACTTC

v_gene: TRBV18
j_gene: TRBJ1-3
d_gene: .
abundance: .
CDR3aa: CASSPSRVTTGNTIYF
CDR3nt: TGTGCCAGCTCACCAAGCCGCGTAACCACTGGAAACACCATATATTTT

v_gene: TRBV11-2
j_gene: TRBJ1-6
d_gene: .
abundance: .
CDR3aa: CASSLGAANNSPLHF
CDR3nt: TGTGCCAGCAGCTTAGGGGCCGCTAATAATTCACCCCTCCACTTT

v_gene: TRBV6-4
j_gene: TRBJ1-2
d_gene: .
abundance: .
CDR3aa: CASSEFYGDNYGYTF
CDR3nt: TGTGCCAGCAGTGAGTTTTACGGGGATAACTATGGCTACACCTTC

v_gene: TRBV19
j_gene: TRBJ2-3
d_gene: TRBD1
abundance: .
CDR3aa: CASSATGLLGTQYF
CDR3nt: TGTGCCAGTAGTGCGACAGGGCTCCTCGGTACGCAGTATTTT

v_gene: TRBV29-1
j_gene: TRBJ1-5
d_gene: .
abundance: .
CDR3aa: CSAATGYSNQPQHF
CDR3nt: TGCAGCGCAGCTACAGGGTATAGCAATCAGCCCCAGCATTTT

v_gene: TRBV14
j_gene: TRBJ1-4
d_gene: .
abundance: .
CDR3aa: CASSQDYGRGYSNEKLFF
CDR3nt: TGTGCCAGCAGCCAAGATTACGGCAGGGGCTACTCTAATGAAAAACTGTTTTTT

v_gene: TRBV5-5
j_gene: TRBJ1-4
d_gene: .
abundance: few
CDR3aa: CASSFAGGLNEKLFF
CDR3nt: TGTGCCAGCAGCTTTGCTGGGGGGTTGAATGAAAAACTGTTTTTT

v_gene: TRBV18
j_gene: TRBJ1-4
d_gene: TRBD1
abundance: .
CDR3aa: CASSPTQRDRDEKLFF
CDR3nt: TGTGCCAGCTCACCCACTCAGAGGGACAGGGATGAAAAACTGTTTTTT

v_gene: TRBV15
j_gene: TRBJ2-3
d_gene: TRBD2
abundance: .
CDR3aa: CATSRDLTSGPRF
CDR3nt: TGTGCCACCAGCAGAGATCTGACTAGCGGTCCACGTTTT

v_gene: TRBV30
j_gene: TRBJ1-1
d_gene: TRBD1
abundance: .
CDR3aa: CAWKQGRNTEAFF
CDR3nt: TGTGCCTGGAAACAGGGGCGGAACACTGAAGCTTTCTTT

v_gene: TRBV23-1
j_gene: TRBJ1-3
d_gene: .
abundance: .
CDR3aa: CASSNIRSGNTIYF
CDR3nt: TGCGCCAGCAGTAACATCCGCTCTGGAAACACCATATATTTT

v_gene: TRBV6-5
j_gene: TRBJ1-1
d_gene: .
abundance: .
CDR3aa: CASSRGGTEAFF
CDR3nt: TGTGCCAGCAGTAGAGGGGGCACTGAAGCTTTCTTT

v_gene: TRBV14
j_gene: TRBJ2-7
d_gene: TRBD1
abundance: .
CDR3aa: CASSQLGQGTYEQYF
CDR3nt: TGTGCCAGCAGCCAACTCGGACAGGGAACCTACGAGCAGTACTTC

v_gene: TRBV5-1
j_gene: TRBJ2-2
d_gene: .
abundance: .
CDR3aa: CASSLDRADTGELFF
CDR3nt: TGCGCCAGCAGCTTGGACCGCGCGGACACCGGGGAGCTGTTTTTT

v_gene: TRBV6-4
j_gene: TRBJ1-2
d_gene: TRBD1
abundance: few
CDR3aa: CASSEGTAYGYTF
CDR3nt: TGTGCCAGCAGTGAAGGGACAGCGTATGGCTACACCTTC

v_gene: TRBV24-1
j_gene: TRBJ1-2
d_gene: .
abundance: .
CDR3aa: CATSDKQAPANYGYTF
CDR3nt: TGTGCCACCAGTGATAAGCAGGCTCCAGCTAACTATGGCTACACCTTC

v_gene: TRBV12-5
j_gene: TRBJ1-1
d_gene: .
abundance: .
CDR3aa: CASGLVVVRENTEAFF
CDR3nt: TGTGCTAGTGGTTTGGTAGTGGTTCGAGAGAACACTGAAGCTTTCTTT

v_gene: TRBV7-2
j_gene: TRBJ1-2
d_gene: .
abundance: .
CDR3aa: CASTPFGGYGYTF
CDR3nt: TGTGCCAGCACCCCTTTTGGAGGCTATGGCTACACCTTC

v_gene: TRBV7-9
j_gene: TRBJ1-1
d_gene: .
abundance: once
CDR3aa: CASSLVLGAGAFF
CDR3nt: TGTGCCAGCAGCTTAGTGTTGGGGGCAGGCGCTTTCTTT

v_gene: TRBV6-6
j_gene: TRBJ1-4
d_gene: TRBD1
abundance: .
CDR3aa: CASDRGREKLFF
CDR3nt: TGTGCCAGCGACAGGGGCAGAGAAAAACTGTTTTTT

v_gene: TRBV14
j_gene: TRBJ1-3
d_gene: .
abundance: once
CDR3aa: CASRLSSGNTIYF
CDR3nt: TGTGCCAGCCGTCTCAGCTCTGGAAACACCATATATTTT

v_gene: TRBV11-2
j_gene: TRBJ1-2
d_gene: TRBD1
abundance: .
CDR3aa: CASSLVGDRWGYTF
CDR3nt: TGTGCCAGCAGCTTAGTGGGGGACAGATGGGGCTACACCTTC

v_gene: TRBV5-5
j_gene: TRBJ1-5
d_gene: .
abundance: .
CDR3aa: CASSFGAGNLNQPQHF
CDR3nt: TGTGCCAGCAGCTTCGGCGCGGGGAACCTCAATCAGCCCCAGCATTTT

v_gene: TRBV10-3
j_gene: TRBJ1-3
d_gene: .
abundance: once
CDR3aa: CAITGTTGNTIYF
CDR3nt: TGTGCCATAACCGGGACAACTGGAAACACCATATATTTT

v_gene: TRBV19
j_gene: TRBJ1-5
d_gene: .
abundance: .
CDR3aa: CASSMKSRRGNSNQPQHF
CDR3nt: TGTGCCAGTAGTATGAAAAGCCGCAGGGGTAATAGCAATCAGCCCCAGCATTTT

v_gene: TRBV4-1
j_gene: TRBJ2-7
d_gene: .
abundance: .
CDR3aa: CASSHSEEQYF
CDR3nt: TGCGCCAGCAGCCATAGTGAAGAGCAGTACTTC

v_gene: TRBV5-1
j_gene: TRBJ2-7
d_gene: .
abundance: .
CDR3aa: CASSHPQGAYEQYF
CDR3nt: TGCGCCAGCAGCCACCCCCAGGGTGCCTACGAGCAGTACTTC

v_gene: TRBV5-1
j_gene: TRBJ1-1
d_gene: .
abundance: .
CDR3aa: CASSSFLNTEAFF
CDR3nt: TGCGCCAGCAGCAGCTTTTTGAACACTGAAGCTTTCTTT

v_gene: TRBV4-2
j_gene: TRBJ2-1
d_gene: .
abundance: .
CDR3aa: CASSQDPPSPEQFF
CDR3nt: TGTGCCAGCAGCCAAGATCCCCCCAGTCCGGAGCAGTTCTTC

v_gene: TRBV7-9
j_gene: TRBJ2-6
d_gene: .
abundance: .
CDR3aa: CASSEGVRGANVLTF
CDR3nt: TGTGCCAGCAGCGAGGGGGTCCGTGGGGCCAACGTCCTGACTTTC

v_gene: TRBV7-2
j_gene: TRBJ2-1
d_gene: .
abundance: once
CDR3aa: CASITRLGDSYNEQFF
CDR3nt: TGTGCCAGCATCACTAGGCTCGGAGACTCCTACAATGAGCAGTTCTTC

v_gene: TRBV5-1
j_gene: TRBJ1-2
d_gene: TRBD1
abundance: .
CDR3aa: CASSFPGQGDYGYTF
CDR3nt: TGCGCCAGCAGCTTTCCGGGACAGGGGGACTATGGCTACACCTTC

v_gene: TRBV11-1
j_gene: TRBJ1-6
d_gene: TRBD1
abundance: .
CDR3aa: CASSSTGTGASPLHF
CDR3nt: TGTGCCAGCAGCTCTACCGGGACAGGGGCGTCACCCCTCCACTTT

v_gene: TRBV18
j_gene: TRBJ2-1
d_gene: .
abundance: .
CDR3aa: CASSPPSRSEQFF
CDR3nt: TGTGCCAGCTCACCACCGTCAAGGAGCGAGCAGTTCTTC

v_gene: TRBV19
j_gene: TRBJ1-5
d_gene: TRBD1
abundance: .
CDR3aa: CASSIGTGILVSNQPQHF
CDR3nt: TGTGCCAGTAGTATCGGGACAGGTATATTGGTGAGCAATCAGCCCCAGCATTTT

v_gene: TRBV15
j_gene: TRBJ1-2
d_gene: .
abundance: .
CDR3aa: CATSRDLNRANYGYTF
CDR3nt: TGTGCCACCAGCAGAGATCTCAACAGGGCAAACTATGGCTACACCTTC

v_gene: TRBV4-3
j_gene: TRBJ2-1
d_gene: TRBD2
abundance: .
CDR3aa: CASSQAGGDEQFF
CDR3nt: TGCGCCAGCAGCCAAGCGGGGGGGGATGAGCAGTTCTTC

v_gene: TRBV19
j_gene: TRBJ1-1
d_gene: .
abundance: .
CDR3aa: CASRPQGNTEAFF
CDR3nt: TGTGCCAGCCGGCCACAGGGGAACACTGAAGCTTTCTTT

v_gene: TRBV6-2/TRBV6-3
j_gene: TRBJ1-1
d_gene: .
abundance: .
CDR3aa: CASSYARGGNTEAFF
CDR3nt: TGTGCCAGCAGTTACGCGAGGGGAGGGAACACTGAAGCTTTCTTT

v_gene: TRBV27
j_gene: TRBJ1-1
d_gene: .
abundance: .
CDR3aa: CASSSREHTEAFF
CDR3nt: TGTGCCAGCAGTTCCCGGGAGCACACTGAAGCTTTCTTT

v_gene: TRBV30
j_gene: TRBJ2-7
d_gene: .
abundance: .
CDR3aa: CAWSVKLAYEQYF
CDR3nt: TGTGCCTGGAGTGTAAAACTTGCCTACGAGCAGTACTTC

v_gene: TRBV6-2/TRBV6-3
j_gene: TRBJ1-4
d_gene: .
abundance: .
CDR3aa: CASSRGISANEKLFF
CDR3nt: TGTGCCAGCAGTCGGGGTATCAGCGCTAATGAAAAACTGTTTTTT

v_gene: TRBV15
j_gene: TRBJ1-1
d_gene: .
abundance: .
CDR3aa: CATSRDPFVVTGKKTEAFF
CDR3nt: TGTGCCACCAGCAGAGATCCGTTCGTGGTAACAGGGAAAAAAACTGAAGCTTTCTTT